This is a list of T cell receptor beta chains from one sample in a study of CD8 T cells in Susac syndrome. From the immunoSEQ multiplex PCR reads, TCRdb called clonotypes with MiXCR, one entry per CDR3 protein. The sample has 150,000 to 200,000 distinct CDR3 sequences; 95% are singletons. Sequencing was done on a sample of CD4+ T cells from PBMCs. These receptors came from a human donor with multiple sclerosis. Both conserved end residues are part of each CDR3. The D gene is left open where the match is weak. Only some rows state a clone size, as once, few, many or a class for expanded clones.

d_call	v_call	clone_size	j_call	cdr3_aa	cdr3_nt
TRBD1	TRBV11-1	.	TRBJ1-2	CATTGDEYGYTF	TGTGCCACGACAGGGGATGAGTACGGCTACACCTTC
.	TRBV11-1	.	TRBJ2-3	CASSLSTTTDTQYF	TGTGCCAGCAGCTTGAGTACTACAACAGATACGCAGTATTTT
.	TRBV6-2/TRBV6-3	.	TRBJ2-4	CASSYSASRLPNIQYF	TGTGCCAGCAGTTACTCGGCCTCGAGACTGCCAAACATTCAGTACTTC
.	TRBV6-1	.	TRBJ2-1	CASSGARGTTYNEQFF	TGTGCCAGCAGTGGGGCCCGGGGGACAACTTACAATGAGCAGTTCTTC
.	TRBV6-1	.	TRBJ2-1	CASRGRIRIYEQFF	TGTGCCAGCAGGGGACGGATTCGGATCTATGAGCAGTTCTTC
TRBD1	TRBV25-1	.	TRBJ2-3	CASSGDSNTDTQYF	TGTGCCAGCAGTGGGGACAGCAACACAGATACGCAGTATTTT
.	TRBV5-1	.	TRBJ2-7	CASSLRDTTYEQYF	TGCGCCAGCAGCTTAAGGGACACCACCTACGAGCAGTACTTC
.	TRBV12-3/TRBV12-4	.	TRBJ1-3	CASSRNTIYF	TGTGCCAGCAGTCGAAACACCATATATTTT
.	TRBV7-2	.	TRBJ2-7	CASSLGGSQGEQYF	TGTGCCAGCAGCTTAGGGGGGTCCCAGGGCGAGCAGTACTTC
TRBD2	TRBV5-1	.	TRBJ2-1	CASSGGLAGANEQFF	TGCGCCAGCAGCGGCGGACTAGCGGGGGCCAATGAGCAGTTCTTC
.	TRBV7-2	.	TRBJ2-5	CASSLYSDLTQYF	TGTGCCAGCAGCTTATATAGCGACCTTACCCAGTACTTC
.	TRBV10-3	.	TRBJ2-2	CAISEGPANTGELFF	TGTGCCATCAGTGAGGGGCCCGCGAACACCGGGGAGCTGTTTTTT
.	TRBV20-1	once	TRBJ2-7	CSARDPSIVSEQYF	TGCAGTGCTAGAGATCCTAGTATTGTTTCCGAGCAGTACTTC
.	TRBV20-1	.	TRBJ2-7	CSAGAGAHGYEQYF	TGCAGTGCCGGGGCGGGCGCGCACGGTTACGAGCAGTACTTC
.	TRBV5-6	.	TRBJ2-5	CASSRGHYTEETQYF	TGTGCCAGCAGCCGAGGGCATTATACAGAAGAGACCCAGTACTTC
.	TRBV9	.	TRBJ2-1	CASSVVVGQQFF	TGTGCCAGCAGCGTAGTTGTAGGACAGCAGTTCTTC
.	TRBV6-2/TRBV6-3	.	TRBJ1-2	CASSRSTPLNYGYTF	TGTGCCAGCAGCCGTTCCACCCCCCTCAACTATGGCTACACCTTC
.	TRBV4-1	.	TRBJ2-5	CASSQRPGRTQETQYF	TGCGCCAGCAGCCAAAGGCCCGGACGGACGCAAGAGACCCAGTACTTC
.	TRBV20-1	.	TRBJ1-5	CSAKVAASNQPQHF	TGCAGTGCTAAAGTCGCTGCTAGCAATCAGCCCCAGCATTTT
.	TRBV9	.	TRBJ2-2	CASSEAGARPGELFF	TGTGCCAGCAGCGAAGCAGGGGCTCGCCCCGGGGAGCTGTTTTTT
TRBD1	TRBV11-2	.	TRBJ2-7	CASSRQGYEQYF	TGTGCCAGCAGCCGACAGGGCTACGAGCAGTACTTC
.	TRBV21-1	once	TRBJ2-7	CASSKASGAYSYEQYF	TGTGCCAGCAGCAAAGCTTCAGGGGCGTACTCCTACGAGCAGTACTTC
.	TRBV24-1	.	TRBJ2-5	CATSDSRDETQYF	TGTGCCACCAGTGATAGTAGGGATGAGACCCAGTACTTC
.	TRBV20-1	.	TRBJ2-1	CSARSDEQFF	TGCAGTGCTAGATCCGATGAGCAGTTCTTC